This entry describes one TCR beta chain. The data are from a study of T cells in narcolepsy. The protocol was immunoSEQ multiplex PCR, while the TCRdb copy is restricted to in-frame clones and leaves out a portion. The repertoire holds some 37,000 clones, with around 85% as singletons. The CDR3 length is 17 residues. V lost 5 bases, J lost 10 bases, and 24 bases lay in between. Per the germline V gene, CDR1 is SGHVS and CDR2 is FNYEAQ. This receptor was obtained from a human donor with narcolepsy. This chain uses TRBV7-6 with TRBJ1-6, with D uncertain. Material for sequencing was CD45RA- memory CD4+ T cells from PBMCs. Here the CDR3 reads CASSRLTVGSLGSPLHF. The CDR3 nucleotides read TGTGCCAGCAGCCGGCTAACTGTGGGTTCCTTAGGATCACCCCTCCACTTT.